What follows is one TCR beta chain and its context. The data were taken from a study of OX40 agonist ivuxolimab in advanced cancers. Peripheral blood came from all dose cohorts at three timepoints. V was clipped by 1 base and J by 1 base, with 4 bases between them. Germline V gives CDR1 SEHNR, CDR2 FQNEAQ (reference sequence). This CDR3 is 13 amino acids long. TCRdb's table, derived via immunoSEQ multiplex PCR, lists solely in-frame clones and lacks some. The data contain 68,000 or so clones, 70% to 90% of them seen just once; the ten biggest clones take up approximately 8%. The sequenced sample was CD4+ or CD8+ T cells sorted from blood, obtained in a trial of the OX40 agonist ivuxolimab. This TCR came from an adult with an advanced solid tumor such as melanoma, head and neck, liver or kidney cancer. This chain joins TRBV7-9 and TRBJ2-5; D uncertain. CDR3 in amino acids: CASSLGPQETQYF. CDR3 sequence (DNA): TGTGCCAGCAGCTTAGGTCCCCAAGAGACCCAGTACTTC.